These 11 T cell receptor beta chains were all obtained from the same sample, sequenced in a study of blood T cell repertoires in COVID-19. Measured with immunoSEQ multiplex PCR; TCRdb has only the in-frame clones, and not every one. The repertoire includes fewer than 200,000 clones, roughly 85% of them detected once, and 5% to 6% sits in the top ten. The specimen was peripheral blood. These receptors came from a woman in her forties or fifties with COVID-19, enrolled during active disease.

V and J are TRBV6-2 or TRBV6-3 and TRBJ2-3; TRBD1 might be the D (5 bases). Germline CDR1 MNHEY, CDR2 SVGEGT. Trimming removed 4 bases from V and 0 bases from J, with 20 bases in between. CDR3 length: 18 amino acids. CDR3 in DNA: TGTGCCAGCAGTTCAGGGTTCACCTTCTCCTCTAGCACAGATACGCAGTATTTT. This gives the protein CASSSGFTFSSSTDTQYF.

The table lists this clone with a count of one. The chain is built from TRBV7-6 and TRBJ1-4; TRBD1 agrees at 7 bases. J lost 5 bases, V lost 1 base, and 4 bases had no gene match. Germline CDR1 and CDR2: SGHVS and FNYEAQ. The length of the CDR3 is 15 residues. The CDR3 loop is CASSLESTGNEKLFF. The CDR3, as DNA: TGTGCCAGCAGCTTAGAATCGACAGGGAATGAAAAACTGTTTTTT.

The gene calls are TRBV18 and TRBJ1-1; D unclear. Germline V gives CDR1 KGHSH, CDR2 LQKENI. V lost 3 bases, J lost 4 bases, and 9 bases lay in between. The length of the CDR3 is 13 residues. The CDR3 DNA reads TGTGCCAGCTCACCGAGATCCGGCACTGAAGCTTTCTTT. It specifies CASSPRSGTEAFF.

This chain joins TRBV18 and TRBJ2-3, with D unclear. CDR1 KGHSH and CDR2 LQKENI come from the germline V gene. The ends were cut back, 0 bases at V and 0 bases at J, with 10 bases in the middle. This CDR3 region has 16 residues. In nucleotides, the CDR3 is TGTGCCAGCTCACCACCGTTGTCACAGAGCACAGATACGCAGTATTTT. Translation: CASSPPLSQSTDTQYF.

The chain has TRBV12-3 or TRBV12-4 and TRBJ2-2, with 7 positions matching TRBD1. This CDR3 is built from 13 residues. V lost 4 bases, J lost 5 bases, and 1 base stayed unmatched. The DNA for the CDR3 is TGTGCCAGCAGTTACAGGGGAACCGGGGAGCTGTTTTTT. Its protein is CASSYRGTGELFF.

There are a few counts of this clone. The sample contains more than one DNA sequence encoding this CDR3. This chain links TRBV6-5 with TRBJ1-2; 7 positions match TRBD1. With 6 bases clipped from V and 3 bases from J, the junction kept 4 bases outside the gene matches. Looked up from germline, CDR1 is MNHEY and CDR2 is SVGAGI. This CDR3 comprises 13 residues. The CDR3, as DNA: TGTGCCAGCAGCCCCGGGACAGACTATGGCTACACCTTC. It yields the protein CASSPGTDYGYTF.

The CDR3 spells CASSLLGQGVETQYF. CDR3 sequence (DNA): TGTGCCAGCAGCTTACTTGGACAGGGTGTTGAGACCCAGTACTTC. This chain uses TRBV7-2 with TRBJ2-5; TRBD1 matches at 8 bases. The junction had 7 bases not matched to a gene; V was cut back by 2 bases and J by 5 bases. Looked up from germline, CDR1 is SGHTA and CDR2 is FQGNSA. This CDR3 spans 15 amino acids.

The chain uses TRBV19 and TRBJ1-1, with TRBD1 as a possible D gene (6 bases). Looked up from germline, CDR1 is LNHDA and CDR2 is SQIVND (reference sequence). Trimming pared 6 bases from V and 6 bases from J, leaving 8 bases between. The CDR3 is 11 residues long. CDR3 loop: CASRQGPEAFF. DNA for the CDR3: TGTGCCAGTAGGCAGGGGCCTGAAGCTTTCTTT.

V is TRBV28 and J is TRBJ1-5; no reliable D call. Between the trimmed V and J ends, which lost 9 bases and 1 base, there was a span of 13 bases. Germline assignment: CDR1 MDHEN and CDR2 SYDVKM. CDR3 length: 14 amino acids. Here the CDR3 reads CASGLPGSNQPQHF. The CDR3 nucleotides are TGTGCCAGTGGACTTCCGGGGAGCAATCAGCCCCAGCATTTT.

The sample holds one count of this clone. The J gene is TRBJ2-3, the V gene TRBV19; D ambiguous. The V end was cut by 3 bases, the J end by 8 bases, with 12 bases between. The CDR3 extends over 13 amino acids. Per the germline V gene, CDR1 is LNHDA and CDR2 is SQIVND (reference sequence). DNA for the CDR3: TGTGCCAGTAGTATTACCTGGGCAGGTACGCAGTATTTT. This translates into CASSITWAGTQYF.

This chain links TRBV3-1 (or the pseudogene TRBV3-2) with TRBJ1-1; a weak D match, TRBD1 (5 bases). Germline CDR1 reads LGHDT; CDR2 reads YNNKEL (reference sequence). CDR3 length: 15 residues. Trimming cost V 4 bases and J 5 bases, with 17 bases left between them. The CDR3 DNA reads as TGTGCCAGCAGCCCCGCGAGCAGGACAAGGACTGAAGCTTTCTTT. It specifies CASSPASRTRTEAFF.